The clone carrying this T cell receptor beta chain was recorded many times. Unique molecular identifiers were used to barcode this TCRbeta library. TCRdb fed the PCR reads into MiXCR, producing one record per CDR3 protein. The repertoire includes 150,000 to 250,000 distinct CDR3 sequences, just over 14% of them detected once, and about 13% sits in the top ten. The CDR3 sequence is 14 residues long. The sample belongs to a study of T-cell reconstitution after alpha-beta-depleted transplantation in children. The chain uses TRBV21-1 and TRBJ1-1. TRBV21-1 is recorded as a pseudogene. This clonotype was obtained from a human donor who donated a stem cell graft to a child with acute lymphoblastic leukemia. Source: PBMCs from the stem cell graft donor, taken from the stem cell graft. Here the CDR3 DNA reads TGTGCCAGCAGCAACCGACCCGCAAACACGGAAGCTTTCTTT. Protein product: CASSNRPANTEAFF.